This T cell receptor beta chain was identified in a study of T cells after yellow fever vaccination. The wider study: When fractions had low cell numbers, they were prepared with SMART-Seq v4 Ultra Low Input. Study conclusions and caveats: A minor fraction of clonotypes spanned both CD4 and CD8 compartments. Most clones from primary vaccination resurfaced after the booster (approximately 95% CD4, approximately 87% CD8).

A 5'RACE template-switching step, the method used to make TCR cDNA, added a universal primer site and UMIs. TCRdb re-derived calls from the 5' RACE reads in MiXCR, one entry per CDR3 protein. The table lists over 150,000 distinct CDR3 sequences, approximately 6.2% of them singletons. Trimming removed 3 bases from V and 4 bases from J, with 12 bases in between. This CDR3 has 15 residues. Per the germline V gene, CDR1 is SGHAT and CDR2 is FQNNGV. Details on this clonotype: Its antigen is still unknown.

This specimen was CD4+ T cells sorted from PBMCs, taken on the day of the first yellow fever vaccination. The chain combines TRBV11-2 with TRBJ2-2, with D perhaps TRBD2 (5 bases). The source is a man between 18 and 29 years old who received the YFV17D yellow fever vaccine. CDR3 nucleotide sequence: TGTGCCAGCAGCTTGTCTGCCGGAGGCACCGGGGAGCTGTTTTTT. Translation gives CASSLSAGGTGELFF.